This TCR beta chain came from a study of control samples from healthy donors and cancer patients. The germline V gene encodes CDR1 SGDLS and CDR2 YYNGEE. The CDR3 has 11 residues. The germline V and J ends were trimmed by 0 bases and 7 bases, with 2 bases remaining between them. Assay used: immunoSEQ multiplex PCR; TCRdb lists only in-frame clones, some missing. The sample contains tens of thousands of clones, roughly 93% of which appear only once. The origin of this receptor is a woman in her thirties or forties with lung cancer. Material: PBMCs. The chain has TRBV9 and TRBJ2-1; D is unclear. The CDR3 DNA reads TGTGCCAGCAGCGTAGTGAATGAGCAGTTCTTC. This translates into CASSVVNEQFF.